This entry lists 27 T cell receptor beta chains sequenced from one sample in a study of OX40 agonist ivuxolimab in advanced cancers. Data came from immunoSEQ multiplex PCR; TCRdb stores just in-frame clones and leaves some out. The data contain some 68,000 clones, about 87% of them seen just once; the ten biggest clones take up around 0.97%. The specimen was CD4+ or CD8+ T cells sorted from blood, collected in a trial of the OX40 agonist ivuxolimab. All receptors come from an adult with an advanced solid tumor such as melanoma, head and neck, liver or kidney cancer.

The chain carries TRBV7-8 and TRBJ2-5; TRBD2 matches 8 bases. This CDR3 is built from 16 residues. V trimming: 2 bases; J trimming: 4 bases; junction bases outside the gene matches: 9. CDR1 is SGHVS, CDR2 FQNEAQ, per germline. The CDR3 nucleotides are TGTGCCAGCAGCTTATTGGGCGGACGGGGGGGAGAGACCCAGTACTTC. Its protein product is CASSLLGGRGGETQYF.

This chain joins TRBV10-1 and TRBJ2-4; tentative D call: TRBD1 (6 bases). Germline lookup yields CDR1 WNHNN and CDR2 SYGVQD (reference sequence). CDR3 length: 13 amino acids. V was cut by 5 bases and J by 3 bases, with 8 bases left in between. The CDR3: CASSSGDKNIQYF. DNA of the CDR3: TGCGCCAGCAGTTCAGGGGACAAAAACATTCAGTACTTC.

The rearrangement joins TRBV6-4 to TRBJ1-1; D remains ambiguous. The CDR3 loop spans 13 amino acids. The V end was cut by 6 bases, the J end by 1 base, with 9 bases between. From germline, CDR1 is MRHNA and CDR2 SNTAGT. The CDR3 DNA reads TGTGCCAGCAGGAAGGGATGGAACACTGAAGCTTTCTTT. This encodes CASRKGWNTEAFF.

The J gene is TRBJ2-7, the V gene TRBV18; the match to TRBD2 covers 7 bases. Unmatched junction bases numbered 2, after V lost 2 bases and J lost 1 base. CDR3 length equals 14 residues. Germline assignment: CDR1 KGHSH and CDR2 LQKENI. The CDR3 DNA reads as TGTGCCAGCTCACCAGGACTAGGTTCCTACGAGCAGTACTTC. Its protein is CASSPGLGSYEQYF.

The gene calls are TRBV25-1 and TRBJ2-3; D gene uncertain. The germline gives CDR1 MGHDK, CDR2 SYGVNS. The CDR3 is made up of 11 amino acids. V was trimmed by 2 bases and J by 8 bases, leaving 5 bases between them. The CDR3 sequence: CASSEMGTQYF. CDR3 DNA sequence: TGTGCCAGCAGTGAAATGGGTACGCAGTATTTT.

This clone was observed a single time. The chain is built from TRBV12-5 and TRBJ2-3; 15 nucleotides match TRBD2. Germline-derived CDR1 and CDR2 are LGHNT and FRNRAP. This CDR3 has 15 residues. V shed 1 base and J 8 bases; nucleotides not matched to a gene: 1. CDR3 DNA sequence: TGTGCTAGTGGTTTGGGGACTAGCGGGAGGGGTACGCAGTATTTT. Protein: CASGLGTSGRGTQYF.

There are a few counts of this clone. This chain connects TRBV5-1 to TRBJ2-5; 11 bases agree with TRBD2. This CDR3 has 14 residues. Germline V gene lookup returns CDR1 SGHRS and CDR2 YFSETQ. The junction had 2 bases not matched to a gene; V was cut back by 5 bases and J by 2 bases. CDR3 bases: TGCGCCAGCAGTCTAGCGGGGGGACAAGAGACCCAGTACTTC. Translating it yields CASSLAGGQETQYF.

This chain joins TRBV29-1 and TRBJ2-1; 10 bases line up with TRBD1. The CDR3 runs 12 residues. V trimming: 5 bases; J trimming: 6 bases; junction bases outside the gene matches: 1. The germline V gene encodes CDR1 SQVTM and CDR2 ANQGSEA. CDR3 in DNA: TGCAGCGTTTGGACAGGGGGCAATGAGCAGTTCTTC. It translates to CSVWTGGNEQFF.

This sequence joins TRBV10-3 and TRBJ1-5; a possible D gene is TRBD1 (6 bases). The germline V gene has CDR1 ENHRY and CDR2 SYGVKD. The V end lost 3 bases, the J end lost 0 bases, and 9 bases lay between the germline ends. This CDR3 spans 15 amino acids. CDR3 coding DNA: TGTGCCATCAGTGAACAGGGTTATAGCAATCAGCCCCAGCATTTT. Amino acids: CAISEQGYSNQPQHF.

V usage is TRBV15 and J usage is TRBJ2-3; tentatively, D is TRBD2 (6 bases). With 5 bases removed from V and 5 bases from J, the gap between germline ends came to 17 bases. The CDR3 spans 15 residues. Germline assignment: CDR1 LNHNV and CDR2 YYDKDF (reference sequence). CDR3 in amino acids: CATSPPGPGRDTQYF. CDR3 coding DNA: TGTGCCACCAGCCCCCCTGGGCCCGGGAGAGATACGCAGTATTTT.

The gene calls are TRBV7-2 and TRBJ1-4; D gene ambiguous. Germline CDR1 and CDR2: SGHTA and FQGNSA. The V end was cut by 0 bases, the J end by 8 bases, with 7 bases between. The CDR3 length is 13 residues. CDR3 protein: CASSLALTEKLFF. As DNA, the CDR3 is TGTGCCAGCAGCTTAGCGCTAACCGAAAAACTGTTTTTT.

The V and J genes are TRBV6-6 and TRBJ2-3, with D maybe TRBD2 (5 bases). CDR1 and CDR2 (germline): MNHNY, SVGAGI (reference sequence). This CDR3 region has 15 residues. V lost 4 bases and J lost 0, with 11 bases in between. CDR3 in DNA: TGTGCCAGCAGTTTCGGCACGGGGAGCACAGATACGCAGTATTTT. Encoded protein: CASSFGTGSTDTQYF.

The rearrangement uses TRBV18 and TRBJ2-5; 10 nucleotides align to TRBD2. The junction had 3 bases not matched to a gene; V was cut back by 3 bases and J by 2 bases. Looked up from germline, CDR1 is KGHSH and CDR2 is LQKENI. The CDR3 covers 15 residues. The CDR3 DNA reads as TGTGCCAGCTCACCTTCTAGCGGGGGTCAAGAGACCCAGTACTTC. Translation gives CASSPSSGGQETQYF.

V gene TRBV28 combines with J gene TRBJ1-2; no clear D gene. In germline, CDR1 is MDHEN, CDR2 SYDVKM. V dropped 5 bases and J dropped 1 base, with 5 bases sitting between them. CDR3 length equals 12 residues. The CDR3 loop is CASSGNNYGYTF. CDR3 nucleotide sequence: TGTGCCAGCAGTGGCAATAACTATGGCTACACCTTC.

This rearrangement joins TRBV10-3 to TRBJ2-5; D possibly uses TRBD1 or TRBD2 (5 bases each). The germline gives CDR1 ENHRY, CDR2 SYGVKD. The CDR3 length is 15 residues. V dropped 6 bases and J dropped 2 bases, with 16 bases sitting between them. CDR3: CAISLSGTVQETQYF. The DNA for the CDR3 is TGTGCCATCAGCCTATCCGGGACGGTACAAGAGACCCAGTACTTC.

The chain is built from TRBV5-1 and TRBJ2-7; 8 bases are a match to TRBD2. Germline V gene sequence: CDR1 SGHRS, CDR2 YFSETQ. V was clipped by 5 bases and J by 6 bases; unmatched bases: 7. The CDR3 covers 13 residues. DNA of the CDR3: TGCGCCAGCAGTCCGGGAGGGCCGGGCGAGCAGTACTTC. This sequence encodes CASSPGGPGEQYF.

The chain uses TRBV19 and TRBJ1-4; 7 positions agree with TRBD1. J gave up 8 bases and V 2 bases, and 5 bases lay outside the gene matches. CDR1 and CDR2 (germline): LNHDA, SQIVND (reference sequence). The CDR3 totals 14 residues. CDR3: CASSITGGGEKLFF. The CDR3 DNA follows: TGTGCCAGTAGTATAACTGGAGGGGGCGAAAAACTGTTTTTT.

The chain carries TRBV10-3 and TRBJ2-7; TRBD1 agrees at 9 bases. CDR1 and CDR2 (germline): ENHRY, SYGVKD. The CDR3 runs to 17 residues. Losses at the gene ends were 1 base for V and 7 bases for J; bases not matched to a gene: 14. CDR3 sequence: CAISELLNPGQGKEQYF. In DNA, the CDR3 is TGTGCCATCAGTGAGTTACTTAATCCGGGACAGGGCAAGGAGCAGTACTTC.

This chain links TRBV6-1 with TRBJ1-6; no clear D gene. This CDR3 is built from 13 residues. Germline V gene sequence: CDR1 MNHNS, CDR2 SASEGT. V was trimmed by 7 bases and J by 6 bases, leaving 10 bases between them. DNA for the CDR3: TGTGCCAGCAATTTAGAGTCTAATTCACCCCTCCACTTT. Its protein product is CASNLESNSPLHF.

This chain uses TRBV6-5 with TRBJ2-1; 7 bases match TRBD1. J gave up 9 bases and V 5 bases, and 13 bases lay outside the gene matches. Germline V gene data show CDR1 as MNHEY and CDR2 as SVGAGI. The CDR3 loop spans 15 amino acids. The CDR3 nucleotides read TGTGCCAGCAGTACCTGGGACAGCATAAACAGTGAGCAGTTCTTC. Protein: CASSTWDSINSEQFF.

The gene calls are TRBV18 and TRBJ2-7, with TRBD2 matching 8 bases. This CDR3 is 15 amino acids long. The germline CDR1 and CDR2 sequences are KGHSH and LQKENI. The V segment lost 3 bases and the J segment 0 bases; nucleotides outside the gene matches: 4. The CDR3 reads CASSPGGTSSYEQYF. DNA for the CDR3: TGTGCCAGCTCACCCGGGGGGACTAGCTCCTACGAGCAGTACTTC.

The genes are TRBV9 and TRBJ2-3; tentatively, D is TRBD1 (5 bases). Trimming cost V 3 bases and J 0 bases, with 14 bases left between them. The CDR3 extends over 16 amino acids. The germline gives CDR1 SGDLS, CDR2 YYNGEE. CDR3 nucleotide sequence: TGTGCCAGCAGCGCCCTAGGGGCGGAGAGCACAGATACGCAGTATTTT. Protein product: CASSALGAESTDTQYF.

This chain links TRBV7-2 with TRBJ1-2, with D tentatively TRBD1 (5 bases). With 1 base removed from V and 3 bases from J, the gap between germline ends came to 12 bases. The CDR3 loop spans 15 amino acids. Germline V gene sequence: CDR1 SGHTA, CDR2 FQGNSA. CDR3: CASSLGGRDDYGYTF. CDR3 in DNA: TGTGCCAGCAGCTTAGGCGGCCGGGACGACTATGGCTACACCTTC.

The CDR3 is CASSLDTGELFF. In DNA form, the CDR3 reads TGTGCCAGCAGCCTCGACACCGGGGAGCTGTTTTTT. This chain joins TRBV7-7 and TRBJ2-2, with D hard to call. Trimming cost V 5 bases and J 3 bases, with 4 bases left between them. Germline-derived CDR1 and CDR2 are SSHAT and FNYEAQ (reference sequence). The CDR3 contains 12 residues.

This chain joins TRBV4-2 and TRBJ2-7; D may be TRBD1 (5 bases). V shed 0 bases and J shed 4 bases, with 19 bases lying between them. Germline V gene data show CDR1 as LGHNA and CDR2 as YNFKEQ. The length of the CDR3 is 17 residues. CDR3 protein: CASSQDFRQGPFYEQYF. The CDR3 bases are TGTGCCAGCAGCCAAGATTTTAGGCAGGGCCCTTTTTACGAGCAGTACTTC.

CDR3 amino acids: CASSTGTSGNTIYF. CDR3 DNA sequence: TGTGCCAGCAGTACAGGGACATCTGGAAACACCATATATTTT. The genes are TRBV5-4 and TRBJ1-3, with D possibly TRBD1 on 6 matching bases. Germline CDR1 and CDR2: SGHNT and YYREEE (reference sequence). The CDR3 is 14 amino acids. V dropped 5 bases and J dropped 1 base, with 10 bases sitting between them.

This clone appeared a single time. J is TRBJ2-7 and V is TRBV2, with D perhaps matching TRBD1 or TRBD2 (5 bases each). Germline CDR1 is SNHLY and CDR2 is FYNNEI. The CDR3 length is 11 residues. Trimming removed 7 bases at V and 6 bases at J, with 10 bases between. CDR3 DNA: TGTGCCAGCATGAAGGGACGCGAGCAGTACTTC. This encodes CASMKGREQYF.